This entry lists 10 T cell receptor beta chains sequenced from one sample in a study of Ad26.COV2.S vaccination and SARS-CoV-2 variants. Some clones are missing from TCRdb's copy, which holds only in-frame ones; the method was immunoSEQ multiplex PCR. Found here are hundreds of thousands of clones, around 87% of them singletons; the top ten hold around 3.5%. Treatment defined: over 15 received Ad26.COV2.S at low or high dose, single or two shots; several received placebo; per-sample allocation not given. Specimens were obtained on day 63 following the first vaccine or placebo injection. Source: peripheral blood, taken in a trial of Ad26.COV2.S vaccine versus placebo. The receptors originated from a person between 18 and 60 years old who received the Ad26.COV2.S COVID-19 vaccine or a placebo.

V usage is TRBV19 and J usage is TRBJ2-7, with no clear D. Trimming stripped 4 bases from V and 8 bases from J, with 9 bases between. The CDR3 covers 11 residues. Germline CDR1 and CDR2: LNHDA and SQIVND (reference sequence). CDR3 DNA sequence: TGTGCCAGTAGTACAGCTACGAAGCAGTACTTC. This translates into CASSTATKQYF. The full variable domain, rest sourced from reference TRBV19 and TRBJ2-7, is DGGITQSPKYLFRKEGQNVTLSCEQNLNHDAMYWYRQDPGQGLRLIYYSQIVNDFQKGDIAEGYSVSREKKESFPLTVTSAQKNPTAFYLCASSTATKQYFGPGTRLTVT.

This clone appeared many times. CDR3 region: CASSAVDWPNEQFF. DNA of the CDR3: TGCGCCAGCAGTGCGGTTGACTGGCCCAATGAGCAGTTCTTC. The chain employs TRBV10-1 and TRBJ2-1; no clear D. Looked up from germline, CDR1 is WNHNN and CDR2 is SYGVQD (reference sequence). This CDR3 contains 14 residues. Between the trimmed V and J ends, which lost 4 bases and 6 bases, there was a span of 13 bases.

The chain joins TRBV28 to TRBJ2-1, with 8 bases lining up with TRBD2. The CDR3 consists of 15 residues. The germline gives CDR1 MDHEN, CDR2 SYDVKM. The J segment lost 9 bases and the V segment lost 3 bases, leaving 10 bases of the junction unmatched. CDR3 protein: CASSFHPGGPGEQFF. The CDR3 DNA is TGTGCCAGCAGTTTCCATCCGGGAGGGCCCGGTGAGCAGTTCTTC.

This rearrangement joins TRBV5-8 to TRBJ2-2, with unresolved D. Trimming cost V 2 bases and J 5 bases, with 7 bases left between them. CDR3 size: 13 residues. Germline CDR1 and CDR2: SGHTS and YDEGEE. The DNA for the CDR3 is TGTGCCAGCAGCTTTTGGAGTACCGGGGAGCTGTTTTTT. The encoded protein is CASSFWSTGELFF.

The J gene is TRBJ2-6, the V gene TRBV7-2, with a weak D call TRBD2 (6 bases). In germline, CDR1 is SGHTA, CDR2 FQGNSA. V lost 5 bases, J lost 0 bases, and 11 bases lay in between. The CDR3 length is 16 residues. CDR3 protein: CASSPAGFSGANVLTF. In DNA form, the CDR3 reads TGTGCCAGCAGCCCTGCGGGGTTCTCTGGGGCCAACGTCCTGACTTTC.

The V call is TRBV7-9, the J call TRBJ1-4; possibly TRBD1 for D (5 bases). V lost 8 bases to trimming and J lost 0 bases, with 16 bases between them. The germline V gene encodes CDR1 SEHNR and CDR2 FQNEAQ (reference sequence). This CDR3 has 16 residues. CDR3 amino acids: CASDGWLGATNEKLFF. The CDR3, as DNA: TGTGCCAGCGACGGTTGGTTGGGGGCAACTAATGAAAAACTGTTTTTT.

This chain joins TRBV19 and TRBJ2-1; 10 bases line up with TRBD2. This CDR3 is built from 18 residues. Germline values: CDR1 LNHDA, CDR2 SQIVND (reference sequence). The junction had 15 bases not matched to a gene; V was cut back by 5 bases and J by 5 bases. CDR3 in amino acids: CASSAGLAGASIDNEQFF. CDR3 nucleotide sequence: TGTGCCAGTAGTGCTGGTCTAGCGGGGGCCTCAATTGACAATGAGCAGTTCTTC.

The chain uses TRBV7-9 and TRBJ2-7, with D uncertain. V was pared by 1 base and J by 0 bases, with 7 bases between. The CDR3 is made up of 14 amino acids. Germline V lookup: CDR1 SEHNR, CDR2 FQNEAQ (reference sequence). The CDR3 loop reads CASSLDRTSYEQYF. The CDR3 DNA reads as TGTGCCAGCAGCTTAGACAGAACCTCCTACGAGCAGTACTTC.

This chain connects TRBV6-6 to TRBJ1-1; D gene uncertain. This CDR3 spans 14 amino acids. CDR1 and CDR2 (germline): MNHNY, SVGAGI (reference sequence). V lost 7 bases and J lost 1, with 13 bases in between. DNA of the CDR3: TGTGCCAGCACCGGTTGGGCAGGGAACACTGAAGCTTTCTTT. Protein product: CASTGWAGNTEAFF.

The chain couples TRBV5-1 to TRBJ2-7; TRBD1 aligns across 7 bases. Trimming cost V 0 bases and J 4 bases; bases outside gene matches: 7. Germline CDR1 and CDR2: SGHRS and YFSETQ. The CDR3 covers 15 residues. The CDR3 sequence: CASSLEPGQTYEQYF. In DNA form, the CDR3 reads TGCGCCAGCAGCTTGGAACCGGGACAGACATACGAGCAGTACTTC.